This record covers a single T cell receptor beta chain. Antigen: not known. Libraries were prepared by immunoSEQ multiplex PCR; TCRdb keeps only in-frame clonotypes and omits some of them. This table holds 50,000 to 70,000 clones, roughly 74% found once. Time point defined: week 35, safety follow-up. Alongside topical imiquimod, each dose of vaccine comprised 300 ug of mutant IDH1 20-mer peptide. Germline V lookup: CDR1 LGHNA, CDR2 YNFKEQ. The CDR3 spans 19 residues. Trimming at V came to 0 bases and at J to 2 bases, leaving 12 bases not matched to a gene. These data originate in a study of a mutant IDH1 vaccine in newly diagnosed glioma.

The V call is TRBV4-2, the J call TRBJ1-5; 8 nucleotides line up with TRBD1. The receptor was isolated from a man aged 45-65 years with glioma. The input for sequencing was PBMCs, taken from a glioma patient whose treatment included an IDH1 peptide vaccine. The CDR3 nucleotides read TGTGCCAGCAGCCAAGATCCCCTGTCAGGGGGCATAGGCAATCAGCCCCAGCATTTT. It is translated as CASSQDPLSGGIGNQPQHF.